The rows below give T cell receptor beta chains drawn from one sample of a study of cytomegalovirus exposure and HLA in healthy donors. Measured with immunoSEQ multiplex PCR; TCRdb has only the in-frame clones, and not every one. The repertoire holds roughly 200,000 clones, with around 75% as singletons. Sequencing input: PBMCs. The source of these receptors is a woman aged 25 to 39 in good health and CMV-seronegative. Each CDR3 is given with its conserved first and last residue. The D gene is left open where the match is weak. Clone size is shown for a subset of rows, as once, few, many or a class of expanded clone.

D gene: .; clone size: few; J gene: TRBJ1-6; V gene: TRBV18; CDR3 protein: CASSPRGDPGSPLHF; CDR3 DNA: TGTGCCAGCTCACCACGGGGAGACCCCGGCTCACCCCTCCACTTT
D gene: TRBD1; clone size: .; J gene: TRBJ2-5; V gene: TRBV4-1; CDR3 protein: CASSQVGRDRGKTQYF; CDR3 DNA: TGCGCCAGCAGCCAAGTAGGCCGGGACAGGGGGAAGACCCAGTACTTC
D gene: TRBD1; clone size: .; J gene: TRBJ1-4; V gene: TRBV7-2; CDR3 protein: CASSRITGVDEKLFF; CDR3 DNA: TGTGCCAGCAGCCGAATCACAGGGGTGGATGAAAAACTGTTTTTT
D gene: .; clone size: .; J gene: TRBJ1-6; V gene: TRBV7-9; CDR3 protein: CASSFTGSSPLHF; CDR3 DNA: TGTGCCAGCAGCTTTACAGGGTCTTCACCCCTCCACTTT
D gene: .; clone size: .; J gene: TRBJ2-5; V gene: TRBV2; CDR3 protein: CASTLKSAATGETQYF; CDR3 DNA: TGTGCCAGCACCTTGAAGTCGGCGGCGACAGGAGAGACCCAGTACTTC
D gene: .; clone size: few; J gene: TRBJ1-1; V gene: TRBV2; CDR3 protein: CASSDFDSTNTEAFF; CDR3 DNA: TGTGCCAGCAGTGATTTTGACAGTACTAACACTGAAGCTTTCTTT
D gene: TRBD2; clone size: .; J gene: TRBJ2-3; V gene: TRBV5-4; CDR3 protein: CASSLEVAGGTDTQYF; CDR3 DNA: TGTGCCAGCAGCTTGGAGGTAGCGGGGGGCACAGATACGCAGTATTTT
D gene: TRBD2; clone size: .; J gene: TRBJ2-1; V gene: TRBV5-1; CDR3 protein: CASSSIAGDSYNEQFF; CDR3 DNA: TGCGCCAGCAGCTCCATAGCGGGAGACAGCTACAATGAGCAGTTCTTC
D gene: .; clone size: few; J gene: TRBJ1-2; V gene: TRBV4-3; CDR3 protein: CASSPQRGYGYTF; CDR3 DNA: TGCGCCAGCAGCCCTCAACGGGGCTATGGCTACACCTTC
D gene: .; clone size: .; J gene: TRBJ1-1; V gene: TRBV7-6; CDR3 protein: CASSSQGRGTEAFF; CDR3 DNA: TGTGCCAGCAGCTCGCAGGGAAGGGGCACTGAAGCTTTCTTT
D gene: .; clone size: .; J gene: TRBJ1-5; V gene: TRBV7-6; CDR3 protein: CASSRRPRGPPQPQHF; CDR3 DNA: TGTGCCAGCAGCCGCCGCCCACGGGGTCCTCCTCAGCCCCAGCATTTT
D gene: TRBD2; clone size: .; J gene: TRBJ2-7; V gene: TRBV28; CDR3 protein: CASSLSQPGGQYF; CDR3 DNA: TGTGCCAGCAGTTTATCGCAGCCGGGGGGGCAGTACTTC
D gene: TRBD1; clone size: few; J gene: TRBJ2-2; V gene: TRBV9; CDR3 protein: CASSVTGGAAGELFF; CDR3 DNA: TGTGCCAGCAGCGTTACAGGGGGCGCCGCCGGGGAGCTGTTTTTT
D gene: .; clone size: .; J gene: TRBJ2-3; V gene: TRBV6-5; CDR3 protein: CASSYSTATDTQYF; CDR3 DNA: TGTGCCAGCAGTTACTCCACAGCTACAGATACGCAGTATTTT
D gene: TRBD2; clone size: few; J gene: TRBJ2-7; V gene: TRBV7-2; CDR3 protein: CASSSRLAGAPYEQYF; CDR3 DNA: TGTGCCAGCAGCTCCCGATTAGCGGGAGCGCCCTACGAGCAGTACTTC
D gene: TRBD1; clone size: .; J gene: TRBJ2-2; V gene: TRBV7-3; CDR3 protein: CASSSQGDTGELFF; CDR3 DNA: TGTGCCAGCAGCAGCCAGGGGGACACCGGGGAGCTGTTTTTT
D gene: TRBD2; clone size: .; J gene: TRBJ2-7; V gene: TRBV11-2; CDR3 protein: CASSLLAGGLYEQYF; CDR3 DNA: TGTGCCAGCAGCTTATTGGCGGGAGGGCTCTACGAGCAGTACTTC
D gene: .; clone size: few; J gene: TRBJ1-5; V gene: TRBV2; CDR3 protein: CASSEDRELSNQPQHF; CDR3 DNA: TGTGCCAGCAGTGAAGACAGGGAACTGAGCAATCAGCCCCAGCATTTT
D gene: TRBD1; clone size: .; J gene: TRBJ1-1; V gene: TRBV27; CDR3 protein: CASSPRGLTEAFF; CDR3 DNA: TGTGCCAGCAGTCCTAGGGGGCTCACTGAAGCTTTCTTT
D gene: .; clone size: .; J gene: TRBJ2-1; V gene: TRBV5-1; CDR3 protein: CASSLARSSYNEQFF; CDR3 DNA: TGCGCCAGCAGCTTGGCGAGGAGCTCCTACAATGAGCAGTTCTTC
D gene: .; clone size: .; J gene: TRBJ2-3; V gene: TRBV11-2; CDR3 protein: CASSLFARGASTDTQYF; CDR3 DNA: TGTGCCAGCAGCTTATTCGCCAGGGGAGCAAGCACAGATACGCAGTATTTT
D gene: .; clone size: once; J gene: TRBJ1-2; V gene: TRBV19; CDR3 protein: CASSGTILKLNYGYTF; CDR3 DNA: TGTGCCAGTAGTGGGACAATCTTAAAGTTGAACTATGGCTACACCTTC
D gene: .; clone size: .; J gene: TRBJ2-5; V gene: TRBV5-5; CDR3 protein: CASSPPQVDETQYF; CDR3 DNA: TGTGCCAGCAGCCCCCCTCAAGTAGATGAGACCCAGTACTTC
D gene: .; clone size: once; J gene: TRBJ1-1; V gene: TRBV7-2; CDR3 protein: CASSLDYRPSTEAFF; CDR3 DNA: TGTGCCAGCAGCTTAGATTACAGGCCGAGCACTGAAGCTTTCTTT
D gene: .; clone size: .; J gene: TRBJ2-3; V gene: TRBV7-3; CDR3 protein: CASSLWPASTDTQYF; CDR3 DNA: TGTGCCAGCAGCTTATGGCCAGCGAGCACAGATACGCAGTATTTT
D gene: .; clone size: .; J gene: TRBJ2-1; V gene: TRBV2; CDR3 protein: CASHTSSYNEQFF; CDR3 DNA: TGTGCCAGCCATACTAGCTCCTACAATGAGCAGTTCTTC
D gene: TRBD1; clone size: few; J gene: TRBJ2-2; V gene: TRBV10-3; CDR3 protein: CAISLGGRGTGELFF; CDR3 DNA: TGTGCCATCAGCCTAGGGGGCCGGGGCACCGGGGAGCTGTTTTTT
D gene: TRBD2; clone size: few; J gene: TRBJ2-1; V gene: TRBV6-5; CDR3 protein: CASIGTSGSIDEQFF; CDR3 DNA: TGTGCCAGCATTGGGACTAGCGGGAGTATCGATGAGCAGTTCTTC
D gene: TRBD1; clone size: .; J gene: TRBJ1-2; V gene: TRBV6-5; CDR3 protein: CASSYRGQYYGYTF; CDR3 DNA: TGTGCCAGCAGCTATAGGGGGCAGTACTATGGCTACACCTTC
D gene: .; clone size: few; J gene: TRBJ2-2; V gene: TRBV7-6; CDR3 protein: CASSKGSRGGELFF; CDR3 DNA: TGTGCCAGCAGCAAAGGTTCTCGGGGGGGGGAGCTGTTTTTT
D gene: TRBD2; clone size: few; J gene: TRBJ2-3; V gene: TRBV9; CDR3 protein: CASSVGGLELDTQYF; CDR3 DNA: TGTGCCAGCAGCGTAGGGGGACTAGAGTTAGATACGCAGTATTTT
D gene: .; clone size: .; J gene: TRBJ1-1; V gene: TRBV4-2; CDR3 protein: CASSQDLGVTEAFF; CDR3 DNA: TGTGCCAGCAGCCAAGATCTAGGGGTCACTGAAGCTTTCTTT
D gene: TRBD2; clone size: .; J gene: TRBJ2-1; V gene: TRBV30; CDR3 protein: CAWNHRDYPVYNEQFF; CDR3 DNA: TGTGCCTGGAACCACCGGGACTATCCCGTCTACAATGAGCAGTTCTTC
D gene: .; clone size: .; J gene: TRBJ1-2; V gene: TRBV25-1; CDR3 protein: CASTGVDSKFYGYTF; CDR3 DNA: TGTGCCAGCACGGGCGTGGACTCCAAATTCTATGGCTACACCTTC
D gene: .; clone size: .; J gene: TRBJ1-1; V gene: TRBV5-1; CDR3 protein: CASSSGQTSYTEAFF; CDR3 DNA: TGCGCCAGCAGCTCAGGACAGACTTCGTACACTGAAGCTTTCTTT
D gene: TRBD2; clone size: .; J gene: TRBJ2-6; V gene: TRBV18; CDR3 protein: CASSLIGLAPSSGANVLTF; CDR3 DNA: TGTGCCAGCTCTCTCATTGGACTAGCGCCCAGCTCTGGGGCCAACGTCCTGACTTTC
D gene: .; clone size: .; J gene: TRBJ1-4; V gene: TRBV5-1; CDR3 protein: CASSLLYGEKLFF; CDR3 DNA: TGCGCCAGCAGCTTGCTCTACGGTGAAAAACTGTTTTTT
D gene: .; clone size: .; J gene: TRBJ2-1; V gene: TRBV19; CDR3 protein: CASSIGTLVAEQFF; CDR3 DNA: TGTGCCAGTAGTATCGGTACACTAGTTGCTGAGCAGTTCTTC
D gene: TRBD1; clone size: .; J gene: TRBJ1-2; V gene: TRBV2; CDR3 protein: CASSLQGAGGYTF; CDR3 DNA: TGTGCCAGCAGTCTACAGGGGGCGGGAGGCTACACCTTC
D gene: TRBD1; clone size: few; J gene: TRBJ1-4; V gene: TRBV4-1; CDR3 protein: CASSQPGTGFLELFF; CDR3 DNA: TGCGCCAGCAGCCAACCCGGGACAGGGTTTTTGGAACTGTTTTTT
D gene: .; clone size: .; J gene: TRBJ2-7; V gene: TRBV7-9; CDR3 protein: CSSSPRGYEQYF; CDR3 DNA: TGTTCCAGCAGTCCACGGGGCTACGAGCAGTACTTC
D gene: TRBD1; clone size: .; J gene: TRBJ2-3; V gene: TRBV5-4; CDR3 protein: CASSSTGNTQYF; CDR3 DNA: TGTGCCAGCAGCTCGACAGGGAATACGCAGTATTTT
D gene: TRBD2; clone size: .; J gene: TRBJ2-3; V gene: TRBV4-1; CDR3 protein: CASSRLRGGTDTQYF; CDR3 DNA: TGCGCCAGCAGCCGTCTGCGGGGGGGCACAGATACGCAGTATTTT
D gene: TRBD2; clone size: .; J gene: TRBJ2-1; V gene: TRBV25-1; CDR3 protein: CASSDTASGGSEQFF; CDR3 DNA: TGTGCCAGCAGTGATACGGCTAGCGGGGGAAGTGAGCAGTTCTTC
D gene: TRBD2; clone size: .; J gene: TRBJ2-3; V gene: TRBV6-1; CDR3 protein: CASGEPAGGGLTDTQYF; CDR3 DNA: TGTGCCAGCGGTGAGCCAGCGGGGGGCGGTCTCACAGATACGCAGTATTTT
D gene: TRBD2; clone size: .; J gene: TRBJ2-4; V gene: TRBV4-1; CDR3 protein: CASSPLALAKNIQYF; CDR3 DNA: TGCGCCAGCAGCCCACTAGCGTTAGCCAAAAACATTCAGTACTTC
D gene: .; clone size: few; J gene: TRBJ2-2; V gene: TRBV19; CDR3 protein: CASSILRERGNTGELFF; CDR3 DNA: TGTGCCAGTAGTATTCTTCGGGAAAGAGGGAACACCGGGGAGCTGTTTTTT
D gene: TRBD2; clone size: few; J gene: TRBJ2-1; V gene: TRBV7-3; CDR3 protein: CASSPLAGDYNEQFF; CDR3 DNA: TGTGCCAGCAGTCCTCTAGCGGGAGACTACAATGAGCAGTTCTTC
D gene: .; clone size: .; J gene: TRBJ1-2; V gene: TRBV29-1; CDR3 protein: CSSGAADYGYTF; CDR3 DNA: TGCAGCTCAGGGGCGGCCGACTATGGCTACACCTTC
D gene: .; clone size: .; J gene: TRBJ2-7; V gene: TRBV5-4; CDR3 protein: CASSSPGLNYEQYF; CDR3 DNA: TGTGCCAGCAGCTCGCCGGGACTGAACTACGAGCAGTACTTC
D gene: .; clone size: .; J gene: TRBJ2-4; V gene: TRBV11-3; CDR3 protein: CASSPPGVNIQYF; CDR3 DNA: TGTGCCAGCAGCCCCCCCGGGGTGAACATTCAGTACTTC